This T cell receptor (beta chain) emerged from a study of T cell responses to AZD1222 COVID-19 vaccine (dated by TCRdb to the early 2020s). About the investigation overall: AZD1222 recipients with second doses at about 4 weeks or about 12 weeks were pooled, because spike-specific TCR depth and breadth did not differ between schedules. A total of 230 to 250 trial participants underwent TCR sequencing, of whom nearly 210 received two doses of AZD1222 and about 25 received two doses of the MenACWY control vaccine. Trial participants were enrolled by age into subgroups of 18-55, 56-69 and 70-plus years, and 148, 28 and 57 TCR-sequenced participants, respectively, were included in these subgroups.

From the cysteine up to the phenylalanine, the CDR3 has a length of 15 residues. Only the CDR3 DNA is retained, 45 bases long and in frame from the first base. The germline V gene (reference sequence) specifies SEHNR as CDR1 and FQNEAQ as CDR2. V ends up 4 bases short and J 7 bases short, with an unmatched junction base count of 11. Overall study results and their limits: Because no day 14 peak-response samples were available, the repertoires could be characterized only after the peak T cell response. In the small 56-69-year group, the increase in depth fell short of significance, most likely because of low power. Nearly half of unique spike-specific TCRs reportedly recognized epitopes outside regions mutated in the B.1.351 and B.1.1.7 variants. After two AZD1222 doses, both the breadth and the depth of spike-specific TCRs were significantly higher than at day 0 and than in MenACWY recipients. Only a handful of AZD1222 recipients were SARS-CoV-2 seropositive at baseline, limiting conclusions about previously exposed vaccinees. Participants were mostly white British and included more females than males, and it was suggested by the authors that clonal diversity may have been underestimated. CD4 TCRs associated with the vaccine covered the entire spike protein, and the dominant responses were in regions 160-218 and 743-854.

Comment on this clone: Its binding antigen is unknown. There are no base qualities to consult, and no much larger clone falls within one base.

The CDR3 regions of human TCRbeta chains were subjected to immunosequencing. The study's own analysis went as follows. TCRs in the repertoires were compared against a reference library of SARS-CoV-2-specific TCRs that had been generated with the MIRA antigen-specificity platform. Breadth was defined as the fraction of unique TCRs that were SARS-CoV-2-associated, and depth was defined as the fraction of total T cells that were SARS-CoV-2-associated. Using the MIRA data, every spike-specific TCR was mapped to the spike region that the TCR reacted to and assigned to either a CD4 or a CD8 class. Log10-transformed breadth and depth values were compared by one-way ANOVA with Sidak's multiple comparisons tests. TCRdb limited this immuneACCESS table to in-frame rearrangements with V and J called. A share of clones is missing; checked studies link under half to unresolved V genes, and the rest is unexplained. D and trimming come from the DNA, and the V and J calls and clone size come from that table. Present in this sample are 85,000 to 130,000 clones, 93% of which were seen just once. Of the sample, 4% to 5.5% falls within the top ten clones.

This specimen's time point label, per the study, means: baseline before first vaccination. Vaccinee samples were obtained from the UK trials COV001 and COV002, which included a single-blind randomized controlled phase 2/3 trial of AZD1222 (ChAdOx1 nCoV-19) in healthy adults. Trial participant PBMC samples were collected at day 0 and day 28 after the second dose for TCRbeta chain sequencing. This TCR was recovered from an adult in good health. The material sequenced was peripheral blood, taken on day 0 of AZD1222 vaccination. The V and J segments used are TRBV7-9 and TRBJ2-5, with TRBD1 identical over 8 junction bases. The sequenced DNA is TGTGCCAGCAGCTCTCAGGGGGCGCCTAAAGGGACCCAGTACTTC. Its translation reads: CASSSQGAPKGTQYF.